The next 29 T cell receptor beta chains were all read from a single sample in a study of blood T cell repertoires in COVID-19. The table came from immunoSEQ multiplex PCR; TCRdb's copy has only in-frame clones and leaves some out. The data hold 200,000 to 250,000 clones, with roughly nine tenths observed a single time. The sequenced sample was peripheral blood. The origin of the receptors is a man between 60 and 75 years old with acute or convalescent COVID-19.

V and J are TRBV19 and TRBJ1-2; 10 bases fit TRBD1. The trim removed 3 bases at V and 9 bases at J, leaving 7 bases unmatched. CDR1 is LNHDA, CDR2 SQIVND, per germline (reference sequence). The CDR3 is 14 residues long. The CDR3 spells CASSISDRGSRYTF. CDR3 DNA sequence: TGTGCCAGTAGTATCTCGGACAGGGGGAGCCGCTACACCTTC.

The chain couples TRBV27 to TRBJ2-7, with TRBD1 identical over 12 bases. CDR1 and CDR2 from the germline V gene are MNHEY and SMNVEV (reference sequence). After removal of 8 bases from V and 5 bases from J, the junction contained 7 bases not matched to a gene. The CDR3 is made up of 14 amino acids. CDR3 sequence: CASARGTGGDEQYF. CDR3 DNA: TGTGCCAGCGCTAGGGGGACAGGGGGCGACGAGCAGTACTTC.

The genes are TRBV7-8 and TRBJ2-7; TRBD1 matches 9 bases. The trim removed 1 base at V and 3 bases at J, leaving 4 bases unmatched. The germline V gene encodes CDR1 SGHVS and CDR2 FQNEAQ. The CDR3 is 15 residues long. The CDR3 region is CASSLGTGDFYEQYF. The CDR3 nucleotides are TGTGCCAGCAGCTTAGGGACAGGGGACTTCTACGAGCAGTACTTC.

The rearrangement uses TRBV3-1 (or the pseudogene TRBV3-2) and TRBJ2-7; D is ambiguous. Germline V CDR1 and CDR2: LGHDT, YNNKEL (reference sequence). V was pared by 1 base and J by 3 bases, with 16 bases between. The CDR3 contains 16 residues. CDR3 DNA sequence: TGTGCCAGCAGCCAAGGAGTCTGGGCCTTGGGCTACGAGCAGTACTTC. This translates into CASSQGVWALGYEQYF.

The J gene is TRBJ1-5, the V gene TRBV7-2, with 8 positions matching TRBD1. This CDR3 contains 15 residues. Germline loops: CDR1 SGHTA, CDR2 FQGNSA. After removal of 5 bases from V and 3 bases from J, the junction contained 6 bases not matched to a gene. CDR3 amino acids: CASSLGTGFNQPQHF. The CDR3 bases are TGTGCCAGCAGCCTGGGGACAGGCTTCAATCAGCCCCAGCATTTT.

The chain carries TRBV5-4 and TRBJ1-6; possibly TRBD1 for D (6 bases). The CDR3 consists of 15 residues. Per the germline V gene, CDR1 is SGHNT and CDR2 is YYREEE (reference sequence). V lost 1 base and J 5 bases, leaving 10 bases between the germline ends. In nucleotides, the CDR3 is TGTGCCAGCAGCTTGAGGGGGGGGGATAATTCACCCCTCCACTTT. Protein sequence: CASSLRGGDNSPLHF.

The J gene is TRBJ2-7, the V gene TRBV5-4; 9 nucleotides agree with TRBD2. V trimming: 2 bases; J trimming: 2 bases; junction bases outside the gene matches: 8. This CDR3 spans 16 amino acids. Germline loops: CDR1 SGHNT, CDR2 YYREEE (reference sequence). CDR3 amino acids: CASSLIAGAVPYEQYF. Written as DNA, the CDR3 is TGTGCCAGCAGCTTAATAGCGGGAGCGGTACCCTACGAGCAGTACTTC.

This rearrangement joins TRBV5-8 to TRBJ2-7; 8 bases line up with TRBD1. This CDR3 has 15 amino acids. J lost 3 bases, V lost 0 bases, and 5 bases had no gene match. Germline CDR1 is SGHTS and CDR2 is YDEGEE. The CDR3, as DNA: TGTGCCAGCAGCTTGGGGCGGACAGGGCGCTACGAGCAGTACTTC. Translating it yields CASSLGRTGRYEQYF.

This chain joins TRBV9 and TRBJ1-4, with TRBD1 identical over 11 bases. V shed 0 bases, J shed 2 bases, and the junction held 6 bases outside the gene matches. The CDR3 sequence is 18 residues long. From germline, CDR1 is SGDLS and CDR2 YYNGEE. As DNA, the CDR3 is TGTGCCAGCAGCGTAGGTGTAGGGACAGGGGGGACTAATGAAAAACTGTTTTTT. Translating gives CASSVGVGTGGTNEKLFF.

J is TRBJ2-7 and V is TRBV28; D gene uncertain. CDR1 is MDHEN, CDR2 SYDVKM, per germline. This CDR3 is built from 14 residues. V gave up 2 bases and J gave up 5 bases, with 13 bases separating them. The chain's CDR3 is CASSLTQTSNEQYF. The CDR3 DNA follows: TGTGCCAGCAGTTTAACCCAAACGAGCAACGAGCAGTACTTC.

The V call is TRBV10-2, the J call TRBJ2-1, with 9 bases identical to TRBD2. Germline values: CDR1 WSHSY, CDR2 SAAADI. The V segment lost 6 bases and the J segment 3 bases; nucleotides outside the gene matches: 3. The CDR3 has 14 amino acids. CDR3 region: CASRPSGNYNEQFF. DNA of the CDR3: TGCGCCAGCAGACCTAGCGGGAACTACAATGAGCAGTTCTTC.

This clone was observed a handful of times. This sequence joins TRBV18 and TRBJ1-1; TRBD1 aligns across 8 bases. Germline V gives CDR1 KGHSH, CDR2 LQKENI. V lost 6 bases, J lost 3 bases, and 12 bases stayed unmatched. The CDR3 totals 16 residues. The CDR3 nucleotides are TGTGCCAGCTCCCCGGGGTCAGGGGGCACAGACACTGAAGCTTTCTTT. Translated, it gives CASSPGSGGTDTEAFF.

This clone was counted only a few times. The V gene is TRBV12-3 or TRBV12-4, the J gene TRBJ1-1, with 7 bases aligning to TRBD1. This CDR3 spans 11 amino acids. Germline trimming cut 4 bases from V and 8 bases from J; bases unmatched to any gene: 1. CDR3 sequence (DNA): TGTGCCAGCAGTTCGACAGGGGAAGCTTTCTTT. It codes for CASSSTGEAFF.

This sequence joins TRBV28 and TRBJ2-7, with a possible D match to TRBD1 (6 bases). Germline CDR1 MDHEN, CDR2 SYDVKM. This CDR3 has 15 amino acids. Trimming shortened V by 8 bases and J by 1 base, and 18 bases separated the two germline ends. The CDR3 reads CASVSPHRVSYEQYF. The CDR3 coding sequence is TGTGCCAGCGTCAGCCCCCACAGGGTATCCTACGAGCAGTACTTC. Variable domain in full (rest from reference TRBV28 and TRBJ2-7): DVKVTQSSRYLVKRTGEKVFLECVQDMDHENMFWYRQDPGLGLRLIYFSYDVKMKEKGDIPEGYSVSREKKERFSLILESASTNQTSMYLCASVSPHRVSYEQYFGPGTRLTVT.

There are a few counts of this clone. The same CDR3 also results from other DNA sequences found in this sample. The chain joins TRBV2 to TRBJ1-5; 8 bases are shared with TRBD1. CDR3 size: 14 residues. Germline assignment: CDR1 SNHLY and CDR2 FYNNEI. After removal of 6 bases from V and 4 bases from J, the junction contained 5 bases not matched to a gene. CDR3 protein: CASSGQGLNQPQHF. The CDR3 DNA reads TGTGCCAGCAGCGGACAGGGATTGAATCAGCCCCAGCATTTT. The entire variable domain, with the rest obtained from reference TRBV2 and TRBJ1-5, is as follows: EPEVTQTPSHQVTQMGQEVILRCVPISNHLYFYWYRQILGQKVEFLVSFYNNEISEKSEIFDDQFSVERPDGSNFTLKIRSTKLEDSAMYFCASSGQGLNQPQHFGDGTRLSIL.

The chain couples TRBV11-2 to TRBJ1-1; D uncertain. Germline assignment: CDR1 SGHAT and CDR2 FQNNGV. Trimming removed 1 base from V and 7 bases from J, with 10 bases in between. The CDR3 has 13 residues. CDR3 in amino acids: CASSLVEQNEAFF. The CDR3 DNA is TGTGCCAGCAGCTTAGTCGAACAGAATGAAGCTTTCTTT.

In this sample, this clone turned up once. The V gene is TRBV5-4, the J gene TRBJ2-3; D is ambiguous. Germline loops: CDR1 SGHNT, CDR2 YYREEE (reference sequence). V lost 0 bases, J lost 1 base, and 9 bases lay in between. The CDR3 totals 15 residues. CDR3 nucleotide sequence: TGTGCCAGCAGCTTGGTTTCCGTCGGCACAGATACGCAGTATTTT. Its protein is CASSLVSVGTDTQYF.

The chain recombines TRBV18 with TRBJ1-4, with D hard to call. CDR3 length: 16 residues. V shed 2 bases and J shed 0 bases, with 10 bases lying between them. Germline V gene data show CDR1 as KGHSH and CDR2 as LQKENI. The DNA for the CDR3 is TGTGCCAGCTCACCATACCAGGTCGCAACTAATGAAAAACTGTTTTTT. It translates to CASSPYQVATNEKLFF.

Only a few counts were recorded for this clone. This sequence joins TRBV4-3 and TRBJ2-2; TRBD1 is a possible D gene (6 bases). V lost 0 bases and J lost 6, with 14 bases in between. Germline lookup yields CDR1 LGHNA and CDR2 YSLEER. There are 16 residues in the CDR3. DNA of the CDR3: TGCGCCAGCAGCCAAGATCTGGGGACATCAGCCGGGGAGCTGTTTTTT. Protein: CASSQDLGTSAGELFF.

In DNA, the CDR3 is TGTGCCAGCAGCTCTCGGGCTAGCGGGAGTGATACGCAGTATTTT. Translating it yields CASSSRASGSDTQYF. The chain couples TRBV7-2 to TRBJ2-3; 10 bases are a match to TRBD2. The CDR3 totals 15 residues. With 4 bases clipped from V and 6 bases from J, the junction kept 7 bases outside the gene matches. Per the germline V gene, CDR1 is SGHTA and CDR2 is FQGNSA. The whole variable domain, filled in from reference TRBV7-2 and TRBJ2-3, reads GAGVSQSPSNKVTEKGKDVELRCDPISGHTALYWYRQSLGQGLEFLIYFQGNSAPDKSGLPSDRFSAERTGGSVSTLTIQRTQQEDSAVYLCASSSRASGSDTQYFGPGTRLTVL.

The chain carries TRBV7-2 and TRBJ2-3; tentative D call: TRBD2 (5 bases). CDR3 length: 15 residues. Germline loops: CDR1 SGHTA, CDR2 FQGNSA. Trimming took off 5 bases at V and 4 bases at J, with 16 bases between the two ends. The CDR3 nucleotides are TGTGCCAGCAGCCCAGGACTGCTAGAGGCAGATACGCAGTATTTT. It translates to CASSPGLLEADTQYF.

The chain is built from TRBV10-3 and TRBJ1-1; no firm D call. The CDR3 consists of 16 residues. Trimming took off 0 bases at V and 11 bases at J, with 22 bases between the two ends. Germline V CDR1 and CDR2: ENHRY, SYGVKD. For the CDR3, the DNA is TGTGCCATCAGTGAGTCGTCTGGGCAGGATCGGTTACTTGCTTTCTTT. Its protein product is CAISESSGQDRLLAFF.

The genes are TRBV3-1 (or the pseudogene TRBV3-2) and TRBJ1-5; D call uncertain. This CDR3 has 15 amino acids. Looked up from germline, CDR1 is LGHDT and CDR2 is YNNKEL (reference sequence). Deletions cut 3 bases from V and 6 bases from J, with 15 bases between. The CDR3 loop is CASSHTPGRGQPQHF. CDR3 nucleotides: TGTGCCAGCAGCCACACCCCGGGGAGAGGTCAGCCCCAGCATTTT.

J is TRBJ1-5 and V is TRBV3-1 (or the pseudogene TRBV3-2); D uncertain. The CDR3 loop spans 15 amino acids. The germline gives CDR1 LGHDT, CDR2 YNNKEL (reference sequence). Trimming left V 4 bases short and J 1 base short, with 11 bases between. Here the CDR3 DNA reads TGTGCCAGCAGCCGGGGAGGAGGAAGCAATCAGCCCCAGCATTTT. Residues: CASSRGGGSNQPQHF.

CDR3 residues: CASKNVSDGYTF. The CDR3 nucleotides are TGCGCCAGTAAAAATGTTTCGGATGGCTACACCTTC. This chain joins TRBV5-1 and TRBJ1-2; D is ambiguous. The CDR3 length is 12 residues. CDR1 is SGHRS and CDR2 is YFSETQ in the germline V gene. The V and J ends lost 8 bases and 6 bases respectively, with 14 bases between them.

The V call is TRBV14, the J call TRBJ2-1, with TRBD2 as a possible D gene (7 bases). Trimming left V 0 bases short and J 7 bases short, with 13 bases between. The CDR3 runs 15 residues. Looked up from germline, CDR1 is SGHDN and CDR2 is FVKESK. This CDR3 reads CASSQEAGTWNEQFF. The CDR3 DNA follows: TGTGCCAGCAGCCAAGAAGCGGGGACATGGAATGAGCAGTTCTTC.

The chain carries TRBV7-8 and TRBJ2-1, with TRBD2 identical over 9 bases. The CDR3 sequence is 15 residues long. CDR1 and CDR2 (germline): SGHVS, FQNEAQ. After removal of 2 bases from V and 3 bases from J, the junction contained 2 bases not matched to a gene. The CDR3 region has the DNA TGTGCCAGCAGCTTACGGCGGGAGGGCTACAATGAGCAGTTCTTC. Amino acids: CASSLRREGYNEQFF. The entire variable domain, with the rest obtained from reference TRBV7-8 and TRBJ2-1, is as follows: GAGVSQSPRYKVAKRGQDVALRCDPISGHVSLFWYQQALGQGPEFLTYFQNEAQLDKSGLPSDRFFAERPEGSVSTLKIQRTQQEDSAVYLCASSLRREGYNEQFFGPGTRLTVL.

The V gene is TRBV9, the J gene TRBJ2-1; 8 bases match TRBD2. The CDR3 sequence is 16 residues long. Germline V gives CDR1 SGDLS, CDR2 YYNGEE. Trimming at V came to 0 bases and at J to 12 bases, leaving 14 bases not matched to a gene. CDR3 protein: CASSVGEAGLAYGQFF. The CDR3 DNA reads TGTGCCAGCAGCGTAGGGGAGGCCGGACTAGCTTATGGGCAGTTCTTC.

The chain is built from TRBV18 and TRBJ2-7; maybe TRBD1 (6 bases). Germline loops: CDR1 KGHSH, CDR2 LQKENI. This CDR3 has 13 amino acids. Trimming removed 4 bases from V and 5 bases from J, with 12 bases in between. The CDR3 bases are TGTGCCAGCTCACAGAAAAGGGACAACGAGCAGTACTTC. Residues: CASSQKRDNEQYF.